Listed below are T cell receptor beta chains from one sample, sequenced in a study of blood T cell repertoires in COVID-19. The table came from immunoSEQ multiplex PCR; TCRdb's copy has only in-frame clones and leaves some out. The sample records about 340,000 clones, 80% to 95% being singletons. Sequenced: PBMCs or T cells enriched from blood (not recorded which). The receptors derive from a woman younger than 45 who had recovered from COVID-19. CDR3s include the opening cysteine and the closing phenylalanine or tryptophan. The order of the fields is D gene, J gene, clone size, V gene, CDR3 DNA, CDR3 protein. D genes are given only for firm matches. Some rows mark clone size as missing; the rest say once, few, many or name a class of expanded clone.

D: NA; J: TRBJ1-4; size: NA; V: TRBV28; DNA: TGTGCCAGCAGTTTAAATGGGGCAGGGGCGTTCGAAAAACTGTTTTTT; CDR3: CASSLNGAGAFEKLFF
D: NA; J: TRBJ1-5; size: NA; V: TRBV27; DNA: TGTGCCAGCAGTTCATTGACAGGATTTAATCAGCCCCAGCATTTT; CDR3: CASSSLTGFNQPQHF
D: TRBD1; J: TRBJ1-6; size: NA; V: TRBV6-5; DNA: TGTGCCAGCAGTTCCGGGACAGATAATTCACCCCTCCACTTT; CDR3: CASSSGTDNSPLHF
D: NA; J: TRBJ2-7; size: NA; V: TRBV4-3; DNA: TGCGCCAGCAGCCAAGATTTTGGCAGGGTTGTCTACGAGCAGTACTTC; CDR3: CASSQDFGRVVYEQYF
D: NA; J: TRBJ2-7; size: NA; V: TRBV6-5; DNA: TGTGCCAGCAGTTACGACGGATCGGGCTACGAGCAGTACTTC; CDR3: CASSYDGSGYEQYF
D: NA; J: TRBJ1-4; size: NA; V: TRBV4-1; DNA: TGCGCCAGCAGCCAAGCACTCCAAAATGAAAAACTGTTTTTT; CDR3: CASSQALQNEKLFF
D: NA; J: TRBJ2-1; size: once; V: TRBV7-6; DNA: TGTGCCAGCAGCTTATCAGCCGGACTGGTTAGGGATGAGCAGTTCTTC; CDR3: CASSLSAGLVRDEQFF
D: NA; J: TRBJ1-2; size: NA; V: TRBV14; DNA: TGTGCCAGCAGCGTTCTCCTGGGGGCGAGAGAGGGCTACACCTTC; CDR3: CASSVLLGAREGYTF
D: TRBD1; J: TRBJ2-7; size: NA; V: TRBV19; DNA: TGTGCCAGTAGACGGACAGGGGGCTACGAGCAGTACTTC; CDR3: CASRRTGGYEQYF
D: TRBD1; J: TRBJ2-5; size: NA; V: TRBV5-8; DNA: TGTGCCAGCAGCACTGGACAGGGCGTTCTGGAGACCCAGTACTTC; CDR3: CASSTGQGVLETQYF
D: NA; J: TRBJ1-3; size: NA; V: TRBV7-2; DNA: TGTGCCAGCAGCTTCCGGGACACCATATATTTT; CDR3: CASSFRDTIYF
D: NA; J: TRBJ1-4; size: NA; V: TRBV7-9; DNA: TGTGCCAGCAGGAGTGCAACTAATGAAAAACTGTTTTTT; CDR3: CASRSATNEKLFF
D: TRBD2; J: TRBJ2-5; size: NA; V: TRBV27; DNA: TGTGCCAGCGGACGCGGGGGAATGGAGACCCAGTACTTC; CDR3: CASGRGGMETQYF
D: TRBD2; J: TRBJ2-2; size: NA; V: TRBV7-9; DNA: TGTGCCAGCAGCTTAGCGCCTAGCGGGGTTACCGGGGAGCTGTTTTTT; CDR3: CASSLAPSGVTGELFF
D: NA; J: TRBJ1-4; size: NA; V: TRBV28; DNA: TGTGCCAGCAGTTTATACGTGGCAGGGGAAACTAATGAAAAACTGTTTTTT; CDR3: CASSLYVAGETNEKLFF
D: TRBD2; J: TRBJ2-7; size: NA; V: TRBV19; DNA: TGTGCCAGTAGCCTGGGACTAGCGGGAAGGGACGAGCAGTACTTC; CDR3: CASSLGLAGRDEQYF
D: TRBD1; J: TRBJ2-1; size: NA; V: TRBV5-4; DNA: TGTGCCAGCAGCTTGGGGACAGGGTCATACAATGAGCAGTTCTTC; CDR3: CASSLGTGSYNEQFF
D: NA; J: TRBJ1-5; size: NA; V: TRBV28; DNA: TGTGCCAGCAGCACCGGCCTCGGGTCTGCGAGGCAGCCCCAGCATTTT; CDR3: CASSTGLGSARQPQHF
D: TRBD2; J: TRBJ2-3; size: NA; V: TRBV7-6; DNA: TGTGCCAGCAGCTTAGCACCTAGCGGGAGCGATACGCAGTATTTT; CDR3: CASSLAPSGSDTQYF
D: NA; J: TRBJ2-4; size: NA; V: TRBV28; DNA: TGTGCCAGCAGTACCACAGGGTTATCAATAGGCAAAAACATTCAGTACTTC; CDR3: CASSTTGLSIGKNIQYF
D: TRBD1; J: TRBJ1-1; size: NA; V: TRBV5-6; DNA: TGTGCCAGCAGCTTCGGGACAGGGGGGAGTAACACTGAAGCTTTCTTT; CDR3: CASSFGTGGSNTEAFF
D: NA; J: TRBJ1-3; size: NA; V: TRBV28; DNA: TGTGCCAGCACTCCCCGGAGCTCTGGAAACACCATATATTTT; CDR3: CASTPRSSGNTIYF
D: NA; J: TRBJ1-5; size: NA; V: TRBV4-1; DNA: TGCGCCAGCAGCCAACTACTTGGAGGGGACCAGCCCCAGCATTTT; CDR3: CASSQLLGGDQPQHF
D: TRBD1; J: TRBJ1-1; size: NA; V: TRBV18; DNA: TGTGCCAGCTCAGACTATACAGGGGTAGGAACTGAAGCTTTCTTT; CDR3: CASSDYTGVGTEAFF
D: TRBD1; J: TRBJ1-4; size: NA; V: TRBV15; DNA: TGTGCCACCAGCAGGAGGCCGGGACAGAACGAAAAACTGTTTTTT; CDR3: CATSRRPGQNEKLFF
D: NA; J: TRBJ1-1; size: once; V: TRBV28; DNA: TGTGCCAGCACTGGGGGGAAAGCTGAAGCTTTCTTT; CDR3: CASTGGKAEAFF
D: NA; J: TRBJ1-1; size: NA; V: TRBV19; DNA: TGTGCCACGACCAGGGGTTTTGGATTTGAGGGCACTGAAGCTTTCTTT; CDR3: CATTRGFGFEGTEAFF
D: NA; J: TRBJ1-2; size: NA; V: TRBV6-6; DNA: TGTGCCAGCAGCAACACCAGGGGATATGGCTACACCTTC; CDR3: CASSNTRGYGYTF
D: TRBD1; J: TRBJ1-5; size: NA; V: TRBV19; DNA: TGTGCCAGTAGTATAGGGACAGGGTATAGCAATCAGCCCCAGCATTTT; CDR3: CASSIGTGYSNQPQHF
D: NA; J: TRBJ1-2; size: few; V: TRBV28; DNA: TGTGCCAGCAGTTTAGGGGCGGGGAACTATGGCTACACCTTC; CDR3: CASSLGAGNYGYTF
D: NA; J: TRBJ1-1; size: NA; V: TRBV28; DNA: TGTGCCAGCAGTCACCACAACAGGGTCACTGAAGCTTTCTTT; CDR3: CASSHHNRVTEAFF
D: NA; J: TRBJ2-7; size: NA; V: TRBV7-2; DNA: TGTGCCAGCAGCTTAGCGAGAGTAGGGGGAACCGAGCAGTACTTC; CDR3: CASSLARVGGTEQYF
D: NA; J: TRBJ2-7; size: NA; V: TRBV4-1; DNA: TGCGCCAGCAGCCAAGTGATCGCCAGCGAGGAGCAGTACTTC; CDR3: CASSQVIASEEQYF
D: NA; J: TRBJ1-1; size: NA; V: TRBV4-1; DNA: TGCGCCAGCAGCCAGGGGCAGGGGAACACTGAAGCTTTCTTT; CDR3: CASSQGQGNTEAFF
D: NA; J: TRBJ2-1; size: once; V: TRBV4-1; DNA: TGCGCCAGCAGCCAAGCTCGCGGAGGGCCATTTGCTTATGAGCAGTTCTTC; CDR3: CASSQARGGPFAYEQFF
D: NA; J: TRBJ2-5; size: NA; V: TRBV15; DNA: TGTGCCACCGCGGGGGCTAGCTTGGAGACCCAGTACTTC; CDR3: CATAGASLETQYF
D: NA; J: TRBJ1-6; size: once; V: TRBV28; DNA: TGTGCCAGCAGAACAGGGTATTCACCCCTCCACTTT; CDR3: CASRTGYSPLHF
D: NA; J: TRBJ2-3; size: NA; V: TRBV11-3; DNA: TGTGCCAGCAGCCCGAAGAGCTCACAGGGTACGCAGTATTTT; CDR3: CASSPKSSQGTQYF
D: NA; J: TRBJ1-1; size: NA; V: TRBV9; DNA: TGTGCCAGCAGCGTAGGGATTCGGGTTTCCCAATCTGAAGCTTTCTTT; CDR3: CASSVGIRVSQSEAFF
D: TRBD2; J: TRBJ2-1; size: NA; V: TRBV9; DNA: TGTGCCAGCAGGGTCGGGACTAGCGGGGTAGATGAGCAGTTCTTC; CDR3: CASRVGTSGVDEQFF
D: NA; J: TRBJ1-5; size: NA; V: TRBV27; DNA: TGTGCCAGCAGTGTCGGGACACCGGACGGCTGGCCCCAGCATTTT; CDR3: CASSVGTPDGWPQHF
D: TRBD1; J: TRBJ1-5; size: NA; V: TRBV6-5; DNA: TGTGCCAGCAAAAAACAGGGGGCTGCGAATCAGCCCCAGCATTTT; CDR3: CASKKQGAANQPQHF
D: TRBD2; J: TRBJ2-3; size: once; V: TRBV4-3; DNA: TGCGCCAGCAGCCAAGTTCTAGCGGGAGAGATCCCCCTAAACACAGATACGCAGTATTTT; CDR3: CASSQVLAGEIPLNTDTQYF
D: TRBD1; J: TRBJ2-5; size: NA; V: TRBV29-1; DNA: TGCAGCGTTGCTCGGGACAGCACAGAGACCCAGTACTTC; CDR3: CSVARDSTETQYF
D: NA; J: TRBJ2-5; size: NA; V: TRBV7-9; DNA: TGTGCCAGCAGCTTAGGAACAGTCCAAGAGACCCAGTACTTC; CDR3: CASSLGTVQETQYF
D: NA; J: TRBJ1-3; size: NA; V: TRBV3-1/TRBV3-2; DNA: TGTGCCAGCAGCCAAGATCGGCCCGGGAACACCATATATTTT; CDR3: CASSQDRPGNTIYF
D: TRBD1; J: TRBJ2-1; size: NA; V: TRBV3-1/TRBV3-2; DNA: TGTGCCAGCAGCCAAGGGGACGCAGGGGGTAATGAGCAGTTCTTC; CDR3: CASSQGDAGGNEQFF
D: TRBD1; J: TRBJ2-7; size: NA; V: TRBV28; DNA: TGTGCCAGCAGGAGACAGGGTCGCAGGCAGTACTTC; CDR3: CASRRQGRRQYF
D: NA; J: TRBJ1-5; size: NA; V: TRBV7-9; DNA: TGTGCCAGCAGCCGGGGGGACCAGCCCCAGCATTTT; CDR3: CASSRGDQPQHF
D: NA; J: TRBJ1-5; size: few; V: TRBV7-2; DNA: TGTGCCAGCAGCTTTGTGTTGGGAGGGAATCAGCCCCAGCATTTT; CDR3: CASSFVLGGNQPQHF
D: TRBD1; J: TRBJ2-3; size: NA; V: TRBV29-1; DNA: TGCAGCGTTGAAGTGGGACAGCCGGGGGATACGCAGTATTTT; CDR3: CSVEVGQPGDTQYF
D: NA; J: TRBJ1-2; size: NA; V: TRBV19; DNA: TGTGCCAGTAGTATTAATCTAGGGGTTGATGGCTACACCTTC; CDR3: CASSINLGVDGYTF
D: NA; J: TRBJ1-5; size: NA; V: TRBV11-2; DNA: TGTGCCAGCAGCCTATATAGCAATCAGCCCCAGCATTTT; CDR3: CASSLYSNQPQHF
D: TRBD1; J: TRBJ2-1; size: NA; V: TRBV28; DNA: TGTGCCAGCAGTTTACTCCCCCTGAGACAGGGGGCTTTATTGGATGAGCAGTTCTTC; CDR3: CASSLLPLRQGALLDEQFF
D: NA; J: TRBJ2-5; size: NA; V: TRBV7-3; DNA: TGTGCCAGCAGCCCCGGGACTGAAGAGACCCAGTACTTC; CDR3: CASSPGTEETQYF
D: TRBD1; J: TRBJ2-7; size: NA; V: TRBV28; DNA: TGTGCCAGCAGTTTCCCCACAGGGGGCGCTTTCTACGAGCAGTACTTC; CDR3: CASSFPTGGAFYEQYF
D: TRBD2; J: TRBJ2-3; size: NA; V: TRBV9; DNA: TGTGCCAGCAGCGTCCGGACTAGCGGGACAGATACGCAGTATTTT; CDR3: CASSVRTSGTDTQYF
D: NA; J: TRBJ2-3; size: NA; V: TRBV15; DNA: TGTGCCACCAGCAGAGATGGGGCGGGGACGGGATTGAGAGATACGCAGTATTTT; CDR3: CATSRDGAGTGLRDTQYF
D: TRBD1; J: TRBJ2-7; size: NA; V: TRBV6-5; DNA: TGTGCCAGCAGCCGCGACAGGGACGAGCAGTACTTC; CDR3: CASSRDRDEQYF
D: TRBD1; J: TRBJ1-2; size: NA; V: TRBV11-3; DNA: TGTGCCAGCAGCCCCGGACAGGCTTCGGGCTACACCTTC; CDR3: CASSPGQASGYTF